Each of the 3 T cell receptor beta chains below was sequenced from the same sample in a study of T cells after yellow fever vaccination. TCRdb passed the 5' RACE reads through MiXCR, listing each CDR3 protein once. The data contain around 120,000 distinct CDR3 sequences, over 12% of them singletons. The sequences come from CD8+ T cells sorted from PBMCs, collected 5 days after the yellow fever booster vaccination. These receptors were obtained from a man between 18 and 29 years old who received the YFV17D yellow fever vaccine.

The rearrangement uses TRBV4-3 and TRBJ1-5; 9 nucleotides match TRBD1. Losses at the gene ends were 1 base for V and 5 bases for J; bases not matched to a gene: 3. The CDR3 runs 15 residues. Germline CDR1 LGHNA, CDR2 YSLEER. The CDR3 loop is CASSQGTGVHQPQHF. In DNA, the CDR3 is TGCGCCAGCAGCCAAGGGACAGGGGTACATCAGCCCCAGCATTTT.

The chain carries TRBV7-8 and TRBJ2-7; 8 nucleotides agree with TRBD2. The CDR3 sequence is 15 residues long. V trimming: 7 bases; J trimming: 3 bases; junction bases outside the gene matches: 11. Germline CDR1 reads SGHVS; CDR2 reads FQNEAQ. Here the CDR3 DNA reads TGTGCCAGCACCCAGCGGGGGACGGGGAACTACGAGCAGTACTTC. This encodes CASTQRGTGNYEQYF. The variable domain in full, with the rest retrieved from reference TRBV7-8 and TRBJ2-7, is GAGVSQSPRYKVAKRGQDVALRCDPISGHVSLFWYQQALGQGPEFLTYFQNEAQLDKSGLPSDRFFAERPEGSVSTLKIQRTQQEDSAVYLCASTQRGTGNYEQYFGPGTRLTVT.

This clonotype occurred a few times. This rearrangement joins TRBV19 to TRBJ2-1; 8 nucleotides agree with TRBD1. Losses at the gene ends were 3 bases for V and 6 bases for J; bases not matched to a gene: 7. Germline lookup yields CDR1 LNHDA and CDR2 SQIVND (reference sequence). This CDR3 is 15 amino acids long. CDR3 protein: CASSIGQGARNEQFF. CDR3 nucleotides: TGTGCCAGTAGTATCGGTCAGGGGGCGCGCAATGAGCAGTTCTTC.